Listed below are T cell receptor beta chains from one sample, sequenced in a study of human versus mouse CDR3 diversity and MHC coevolution. Sequenced by immunoSEQ multiplex PCR; TCRdb stores in-frame clones only, minus some. This table holds about 77,000 clones, around 93% found once. The specimen sequenced was naive CD4+ T cells from blood. The receptors were sampled from a person aged 30-69 years in good health. The conserved cysteine and the conserved F or W are not part of the CDR3 here. Fields, in order: CDR3 length, V gene, J gene, CDR3 protein.

>13|TRBV19|TRBJ2-3
ASSIGSGASDTQY
>14|TRBV7-2|TRBJ2-7
ASSSAPLAGGYEQY
>12|TRBV7-2|TRBJ2-7
ASSFAGTGYEQY
>12|TRBV6-1|TRBJ1-4
ASSADRLNEKLF
>14|TRBV18|TRBJ2-3
ASSPKTSGFPDTQY
>14|TRBV4-1|TRBJ1-1
ASSPTGQRGNTEAF
>14|TRBV9|TRBJ1-3
ASSPGQVISGNTIY
>13|TRBV28|TRBJ1-6
ASSQPAQNNSPLH
>16|TRBV9|TRBJ2-5
ASSVSLGGGRIQETQY
>13|TRBV2|TRBJ2-3
ASSEALAVTDTQY
>15|TRBV7-9|TRBJ2-2
ASSLDIGTGNTGELF
>12|TRBV5-1|TRBJ2-1
ASSLGGAYNEQF
>14|TRBV6-4|TRBJ2-3
ASSDSSASSTDTQY
>16|TRBV11-2|TRBJ2-2
ASSPSWAAGADTGELF
>12|TRBV5-1|TRBJ1-5
ASSLATGSQPQH
>13|TRBV5-8|TRBJ2-2
ASSLVRGLSGELF
>11|TRBV2|TRBJ2-1
ASTQLVSNEQF